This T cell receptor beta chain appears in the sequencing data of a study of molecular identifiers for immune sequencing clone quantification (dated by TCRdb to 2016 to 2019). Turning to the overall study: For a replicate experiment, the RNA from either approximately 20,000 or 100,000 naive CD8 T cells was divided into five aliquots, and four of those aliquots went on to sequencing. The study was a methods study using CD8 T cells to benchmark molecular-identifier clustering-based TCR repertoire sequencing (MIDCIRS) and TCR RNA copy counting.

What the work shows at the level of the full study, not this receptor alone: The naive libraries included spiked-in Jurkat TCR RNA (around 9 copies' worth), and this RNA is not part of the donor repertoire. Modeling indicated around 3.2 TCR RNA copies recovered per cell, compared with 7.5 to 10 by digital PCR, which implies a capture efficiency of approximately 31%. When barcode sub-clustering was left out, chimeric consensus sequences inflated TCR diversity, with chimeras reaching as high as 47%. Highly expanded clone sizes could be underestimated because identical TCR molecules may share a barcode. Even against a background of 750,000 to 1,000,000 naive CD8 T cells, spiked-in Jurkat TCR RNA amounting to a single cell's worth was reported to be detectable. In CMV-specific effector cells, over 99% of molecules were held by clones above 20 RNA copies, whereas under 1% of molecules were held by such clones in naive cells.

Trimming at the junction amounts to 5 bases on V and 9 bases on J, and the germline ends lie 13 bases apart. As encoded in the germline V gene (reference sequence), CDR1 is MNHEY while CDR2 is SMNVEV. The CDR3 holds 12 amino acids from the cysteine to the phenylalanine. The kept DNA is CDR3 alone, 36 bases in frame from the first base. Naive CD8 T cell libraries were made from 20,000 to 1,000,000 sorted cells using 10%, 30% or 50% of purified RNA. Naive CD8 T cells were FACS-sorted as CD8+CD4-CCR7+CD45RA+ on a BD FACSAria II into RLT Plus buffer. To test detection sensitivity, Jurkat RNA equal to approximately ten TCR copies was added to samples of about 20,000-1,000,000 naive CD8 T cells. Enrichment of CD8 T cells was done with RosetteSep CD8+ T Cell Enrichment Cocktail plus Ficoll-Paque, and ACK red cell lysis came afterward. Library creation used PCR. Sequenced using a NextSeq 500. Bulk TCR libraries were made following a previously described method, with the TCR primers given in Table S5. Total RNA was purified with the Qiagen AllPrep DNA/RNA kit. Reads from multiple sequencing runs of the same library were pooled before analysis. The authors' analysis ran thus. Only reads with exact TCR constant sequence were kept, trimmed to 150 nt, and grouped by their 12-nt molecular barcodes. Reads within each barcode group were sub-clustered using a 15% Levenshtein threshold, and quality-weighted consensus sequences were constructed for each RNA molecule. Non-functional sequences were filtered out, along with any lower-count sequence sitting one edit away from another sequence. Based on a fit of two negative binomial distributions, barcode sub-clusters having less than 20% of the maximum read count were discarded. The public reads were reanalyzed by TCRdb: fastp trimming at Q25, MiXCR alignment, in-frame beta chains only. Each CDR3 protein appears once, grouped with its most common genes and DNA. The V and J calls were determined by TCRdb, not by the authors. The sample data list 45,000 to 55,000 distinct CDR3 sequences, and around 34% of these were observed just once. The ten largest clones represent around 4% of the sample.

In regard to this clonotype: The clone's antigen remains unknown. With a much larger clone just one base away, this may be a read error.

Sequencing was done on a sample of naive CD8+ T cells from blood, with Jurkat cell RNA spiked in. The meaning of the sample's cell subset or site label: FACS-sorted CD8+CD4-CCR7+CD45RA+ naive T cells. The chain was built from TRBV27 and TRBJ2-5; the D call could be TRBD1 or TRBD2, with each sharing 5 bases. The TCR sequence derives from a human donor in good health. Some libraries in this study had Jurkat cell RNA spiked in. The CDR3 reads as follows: CASSPGTAPQYF. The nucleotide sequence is TGTGCCAGCAGTCCGGGGACGGCCCCCCAGTACTTC.